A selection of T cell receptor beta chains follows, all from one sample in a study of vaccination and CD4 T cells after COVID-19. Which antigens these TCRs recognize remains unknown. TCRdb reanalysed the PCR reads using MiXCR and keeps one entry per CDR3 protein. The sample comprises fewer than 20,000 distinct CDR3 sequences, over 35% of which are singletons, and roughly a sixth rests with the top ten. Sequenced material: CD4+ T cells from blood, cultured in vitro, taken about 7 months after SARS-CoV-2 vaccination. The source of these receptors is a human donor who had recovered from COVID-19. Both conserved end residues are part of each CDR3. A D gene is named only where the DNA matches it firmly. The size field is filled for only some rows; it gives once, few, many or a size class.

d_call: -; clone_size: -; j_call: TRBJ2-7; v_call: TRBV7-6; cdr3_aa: CAGSDTNSFHEQYF; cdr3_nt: TGTGCCGGCAGCGACACAAACTCTTTCCACGAGCAGTACTTC
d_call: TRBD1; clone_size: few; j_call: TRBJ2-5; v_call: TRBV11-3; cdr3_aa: CASSLGQQGEGETQYF; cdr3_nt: TGTGCCAGCAGCTTAGGCCAACAGGGGGAAGGAGAGACCCAGTACTTC
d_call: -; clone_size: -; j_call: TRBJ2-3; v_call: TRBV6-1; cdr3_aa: CASSESASRGRDTQYF; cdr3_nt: TGTGCCAGCAGTGAAAGCGCTAGCAGGGGCAGAGATACGCAGTATTTT
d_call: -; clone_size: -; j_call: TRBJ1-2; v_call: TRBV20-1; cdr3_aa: CSARVDDYGYTF; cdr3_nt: TGCAGTGCTAGAGTGGACGACTATGGCTACACCTTC
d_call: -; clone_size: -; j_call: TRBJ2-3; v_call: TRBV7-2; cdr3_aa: CASSFSEDTQYF; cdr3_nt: TGTGCCAGCAGCTTCTCGGAAGATACGCAGTATTTT
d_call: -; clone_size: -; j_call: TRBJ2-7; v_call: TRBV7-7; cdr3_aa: CASSLTPSYEQYF; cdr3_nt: TGTGCTAGCAGCTTAACACCTTCCTACGAGCAGTACTTC
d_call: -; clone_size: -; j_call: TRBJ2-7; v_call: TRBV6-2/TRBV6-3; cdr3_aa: CASSFPHEQYF; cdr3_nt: TGTGCCAGCAGTTTTCCCCACGAGCAGTACTTC
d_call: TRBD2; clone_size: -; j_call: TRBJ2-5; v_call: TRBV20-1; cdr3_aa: CSGQLAGGETQYF; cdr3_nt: TGCAGTGGACAACTAGCGGGGGGAGAGACCCAGTACTTC
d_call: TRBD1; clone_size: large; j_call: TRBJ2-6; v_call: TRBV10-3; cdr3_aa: CATSGTASGANVLTF; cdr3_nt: TGTGCCACCTCCGGGACAGCGTCTGGGGCCAACGTCCTGACTTTC
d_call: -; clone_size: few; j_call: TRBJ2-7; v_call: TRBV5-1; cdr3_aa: CASSFMYKGSSYEQYF; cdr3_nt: TGCGCCAGCAGCTTTATGTACAAAGGAAGTTCCTACGAGCAGTACTTC
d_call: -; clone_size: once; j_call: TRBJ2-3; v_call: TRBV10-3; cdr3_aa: CAIAGETDTQYF; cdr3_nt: TGTGCCATCGCAGGGGAGACAGATACGCAGTATTTT
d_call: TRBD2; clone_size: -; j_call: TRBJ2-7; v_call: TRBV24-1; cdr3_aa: CATSVGGSSYEQYF; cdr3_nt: TGTGCCACCAGTGTCGGGGGGAGCTCCTACGAGCAGTACTTC
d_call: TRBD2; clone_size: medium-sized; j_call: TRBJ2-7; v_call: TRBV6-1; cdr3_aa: CASSPVAGLQYF; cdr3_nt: TGTGCCAGCAGTCCCGTAGCGGGATTGCAGTACTTC
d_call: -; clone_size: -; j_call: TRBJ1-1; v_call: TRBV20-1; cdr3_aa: CSARKWQGNTEAFF; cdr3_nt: TGCAGTGCTAGGAAGTGGCAGGGGAACACTGAAGCTTTCTTT